These T cell receptor beta chains were read from a single sample in a study of T-cell memory formation after mild COVID-19. TCRdb re-called the 5' RACE reads through MiXCR, storing one row per CDR3 protein. Among about 290,000 distinct CDR3 sequences listed, roughly 15% were seen once. The sample was PBMCs or a T cell subset sorted from them (not recorded which). The receptor set was obtained from a man younger than 35 who had mild COVID-19 (a few samples of this study predate the infection). Cell type and time point are not known. CDR3s include the opening cysteine and the closing phenylalanine or tryptophan.

v_call cdr3_aa
TRBV7-6 CASSFSGTYNEQFF
TRBV28 CASRLGYNEQFF
TRBV5-1 CASSLTTQGVDGYTF
TRBV6-5 CASGRLAGGSGELFF
TRBV28 CASRTRGHLRRDGEKLFF
TRBV7-9 CASSPTGGVYNEQFF
TRBV5-1 CASSYSDSTDTQYF
TRBV4-1 CASSDPGDGEKLFF
TRBV7-2 CASSLDGPQTQYF
TRBV7-9 CASSSSTGTGYGYTF
TRBV3-1 CASSFGQSHYGYTF
TRBV20-1 CSARSGGGGYTF
TRBV7-8 CASSLAWGAANTEAFF
TRBV19 CASSPRTGAGNQPQHF
TRBV15 CATSRDRASGNTIYF
TRBV7-9 CASSLGVKLENSEAFF
TRBV20-1 CSAAFGGGSPLHF
TRBV11-2 CASSLDGTNQPQHF
TRBV6-4 CASSESSGGPTDTQYF
TRBV5-1 CASGDTGGNTEAFF
TRBV2 CASSVVGELFF
TRBV15 CATSRKQGWNTEAFF
TRBV4-3 CASSQSRTSTDTQYF
TRBV4-2 CASSQILSGDPYNEQFF
TRBV6-5 CASSTSGHTSSYEQYF
TRBV12-3/TRBV12-4 CASTMDRGGYEQFF
TRBV20-1 CSASLAGYTF
TRBV5-1 CASSIGTDSYNTEAFF
TRBV7-2 CASAQGTDTQYF
TRBV9 CASGFLRQSNTGELFF